This record covers a single T cell receptor (beta chain). CDR1 and CDR2 (germline): LGHNA, YSLEER. The CDR3 runs to 14 residues. Deletions cut 1 base from V and 2 bases from J, with 8 bases between. Per the authors' pipeline: Cell counts per sample came from amplifying reference gene primers. The protocol was immunoSEQ multiplex PCR, while the TCRdb copy is restricted to in-frame clones and leaves out a portion. V and J calls and clone size are copied from that table; D and trimming were computed from the DNA. This table holds fewer than 350,000 clones, about 89% found once. This entry belongs to a study of blood T cell repertoires in COVID-19.

The source of this sequence is a woman in her 50s who had recovered from COVID-19. The V and J genes are TRBV4-3 and TRBJ2-5; D remains unclear. Specimen: peripheral blood. CDR3 in DNA: TGCGCCAGCAGCCAAGTTTACAGACAAGAGACCCAGTACTTC. As protein: CASSQVYRQETQYF.